Listed here are 29 T cell receptor beta chains from one sample, sequenced in a study of blood T cell repertoires in COVID-19 (TCRdb year 2020). Library preparation used the immunoSEQ multiplex PCR assay. TCRdb stores this immuneACCESS table with in-frame sequences only. Part of the clones is absent; in the studies checked, under half of the shortfall reflects unresolved V genes, and no reason is known for the rest. The sample includes about 94,000 clones, with approximately 89% observed a single time. The top ten constitute 7% to 9% of the sample. Sequencing was carried out using peripheral blood. Receptors were obtained from a human donor with acute or convalescent COVID-19. The donor label of this sample is uncertain.

This sequence joins TRBV27 and TRBJ1-1, with 8 bases fitting TRBD1. The CDR3 spans 15 residues. Trimming cost V 5 bases and J 1 base; bases outside gene matches: 6. The germline V gene has CDR1 MNHEY and CDR2 SMNVEV (reference sequence). CDR3 nucleotides: TGTGCCAGCAGTCCCAGGGACAGGTGGAACACTGAAGCTTTCTTT. This translates into CASSPRDRWNTEAFF.

J is TRBJ2-4 and V is TRBV5-1; D gene uncertain. V shed 5 bases and J shed 1 base, with 25 bases lying between them. CDR1 and CDR2 from the germline V gene are SGHRS and YFSETQ. The CDR3 covers 19 residues. The CDR3 nucleotides read TGCGCCAGCAGACTGGGCATACTGAGTCCAGATGGGGCCAAAAACATTCAGTACTTC. It specifies CASRLGILSPDGAKNIQYF.

The chain joins TRBV28 to TRBJ1-5; 11 bases are shared with TRBD1. The germline V gene encodes CDR1 MDHEN and CDR2 SYDVKM. Trimming took 5 bases from V and 5 from J; bases not matched to a gene: 5. The CDR3 length is 15 residues. The chain's CDR3 is CASSPGQGAHQPQHF. In DNA, the CDR3 is TGTGCCAGCAGTCCCGGACAGGGGGCTCATCAGCCCCAGCATTTT.

This chain connects TRBV10-3 to TRBJ1-3; D is perhaps TRBD1 (6 bases). The CDR3 length is 16 residues. In germline, CDR1 is ENHRY, CDR2 SYGVKD. V shed 6 bases and J shed 1 base, with 16 bases lying between them. The CDR3: CAISLLGGASGNTIYF. CDR3 sequence (DNA): TGTGCCATCAGCCTACTAGGGGGGGCTTCTGGAAACACCATATATTTT.

This clone has only one observation. The chain combines TRBV28 with TRBJ1-3; 8 bases align to TRBD1. This CDR3 spans 17 amino acids. V trimming: 3 bases; J trimming: 6 bases; junction bases outside the gene matches: 13. The germline V gene has CDR1 MDHEN and CDR2 SYDVKM. CDR3 DNA: TGTGCCAGCAGTTTGGCCCGACAGGGGATGAAGATAAACACCATATATTTT. Translated: CASSLARQGMKINTIYF.

Only a few counts were recorded for this clone. The chain is built from TRBV28 and TRBJ1-2; D remains ambiguous. The CDR3 is made up of 15 amino acids. CDR1 is MDHEN, CDR2 SYDVKM, per germline. Trimming cost V 3 bases and J 8 bases, with 19 bases left between them. The CDR3 loop reads CASSFPPADSIGYTF. DNA for the CDR3: TGTGCCAGCAGTTTCCCCCCCGCGGACTCTATCGGCTACACCTTC.

The chain joins TRBV28 to TRBJ1-1; 12 bases agree with TRBD1. The ends lost 7 bases at V and 3 bases at J; junction bases unmatched: 15. Germline CDR1 and CDR2: MDHEN and SYDVKM. This CDR3 contains 18 residues. CDR3 sequence (DNA): TGTGCCAGCATCTTTTGGCCGCCCGGGACAGGGGGCGACACTGAAGCTTTCTTT. As protein: CASIFWPPGTGGDTEAFF.

The chain uses TRBV4-1 and TRBJ2-3, with 7 positions matching TRBD1. This CDR3 spans 15 amino acids. Unmatched junction bases numbered 5, after V lost 1 base and J lost 4 bases. The V gene's germline CDR1 is MGHRA and CDR2 YSYEKL. CDR3 residues: CASSQVDRDADTQYF. The CDR3 bases are TGCGCCAGCAGCCAAGTAGACAGGGATGCAGATACGCAGTATTTT.

The rearrangement joins TRBV5-1 to TRBJ2-3, with D unresolved. The V end was cut by 1 base, the J end by 6 bases, with 18 bases between. Per germline, CDR1 SGHRS and CDR2 YFSETQ. The CDR3 runs 16 residues. CDR3 loop: CASSLSMQASWDTQYF. As DNA, the CDR3 is TGCGCCAGCAGCTTGTCCATGCAGGCAAGTTGGGATACGCAGTATTTT.

CDR3 in amino acids: CASSFQGSTEAFF. CDR3 DNA sequence: TGTGCCAGCAGCTTCCAGGGAAGCACTGAAGCTTTCTTT. V usage is TRBV7-2 and J usage is TRBJ1-1; tentatively, D is TRBD1 (5 bases). V was shortened by 3 bases and J by 4 bases, with 9 bases between the two germline ends. CDR3 length equals 13 residues. Germline V gene sequence: CDR1 SGHTA, CDR2 FQGNSA.

The V call is TRBV7-3, the J call TRBJ2-3, with 11 bases fitting TRBD2. The trim removed 0 bases at V and 7 bases at J, leaving 6 bases unmatched. The V gene's germline CDR1 is SGHTA and CDR2 FQGTGA. The CDR3 sequence is 16 residues long. The CDR3 spells CASSLTLASGGNTQYF. CDR3 DNA sequence: TGTGCCAGCAGCTTAACCCTGGCTAGCGGGGGGAATACGCAGTATTTT.

The chain links TRBV13 to TRBJ2-7; 14 positions agree with TRBD2. The CDR3 spans 17 residues. Germline trimming cut 5 bases from V and 8 bases from J; bases unmatched to any gene: 14. Looked up from germline, CDR1 is PRHDT and CDR2 is FYEKMQ (reference sequence). The CDR3 nucleotides are TGTGCCAGCAGCCCGCGAGAACCGGGACTAGCGGGGGACAAGCAGTACTTC. It is translated as CASSPREPGLAGDKQYF.

V gene TRBV18 combines with J gene TRBJ2-5; 9 positions match TRBD2. The CDR3 is 15 amino acids. V lost 2 bases and J lost 3; bases outside the gene matches: 4. CDR1 is KGHSH, CDR2 LQKENI, per germline. The CDR3 reads CASSPNSGGEETQYF. CDR3 bases: TGTGCCAGCTCACCAAATAGCGGGGGCGAAGAGACCCAGTACTTC.

The chain joins TRBV7-9 to TRBJ2-3; D is uncertain. Germline CDR1 is SEHNR and CDR2 is FQNEAQ (reference sequence). The V end lost 1 base, the J end lost 4 bases, and 9 bases lay between the germline ends. The CDR3 is 14 residues long. The CDR3 sequence: CASSLVLSPDTQYF. CDR3 nucleotide sequence: TGTGCCAGCAGCTTAGTCCTTAGCCCAGATACGCAGTATTTT.

This clone has more than one count but fewer than ten. The chain couples TRBV28 to TRBJ2-7, with 9 bases that match TRBD1. In germline, CDR1 is MDHEN, CDR2 SYDVKM. The J segment lost 3 bases and the V segment lost 5 bases, leaving 5 bases of the junction unmatched. This CDR3 has 14 amino acids. The CDR3 region is CASSTRDRVYEQYF. CDR3 nucleotides: TGTGCCAGCAGTACCCGGGACAGGGTCTACGAGCAGTACTTC.

The genes are TRBV28 and TRBJ2-7, with TRBD1 identical over 9 bases. After removal of 6 bases from V and 6 bases from J, the junction contained 9 bases not matched to a gene. Germline CDR1 is MDHEN and CDR2 is SYDVKM. The CDR3 loop spans 14 amino acids. The CDR3 loop reads CASSSTYRGREQYF. CDR3 coding DNA: TGTGCCAGCAGCTCAACCTACAGGGGGCGCGAGCAGTACTTC.

The chain recombines TRBV3-1 (or the pseudogene TRBV3-2) with TRBJ1-5; TRBD1 aligns across 7 bases. V was clipped by 5 bases and J by 6 bases; unmatched bases: 4. CDR3 length: 13 residues. The germline gives CDR1 LGHDT, CDR2 YNNKEL (reference sequence). The CDR3 region is CASSSTGSQPQHF. The CDR3 DNA is TGTGCCAGCAGCTCGACAGGGAGTCAGCCCCAGCATTTT.

This clone was counted between two and nine times. This chain uses TRBV19 with TRBJ1-5, with TRBD1 matching 9 bases. Germline trimming cut 5 bases from V and 4 bases from J; bases unmatched to any gene: 9. Per the germline V gene, CDR1 is LNHDA and CDR2 is SQIVND (reference sequence). This CDR3 region has 16 residues. The CDR3 spells CASSFRTQGANQPQHF. The CDR3 DNA sequence: TGTGCCAGTAGTTTCAGGACACAGGGGGCTAATCAGCCCCAGCATTTT. The full variable domain, rest sourced from reference TRBV19 and TRBJ1-5, is DGGITQSPKYLFRKEGQNVTLSCEQNLNHDAMYWYRQDPGQGLRLIYYSQIVNDFQKGDIAEGYSVSREKKESFPLTVTSAQKNPTAFYLCASSFRTQGANQPQHFGDGTRLSIL.

The chain is built from TRBV5-1 and TRBJ2-7; 9 bases match TRBD2. Trimming at V came to 2 bases and at J to 2 bases, leaving 2 bases not matched to a gene. This CDR3 is built from 14 residues. Germline V gene lookup returns CDR1 SGHRS and CDR2 YFSETQ. The CDR3 sequence: CASSLQRGAYEQYF. The CDR3 nucleotides are TGCGCCAGCAGCTTACAGCGGGGGGCCTACGAGCAGTACTTC.

V is TRBV10-3 and J is TRBJ1-2, with D perhaps matching TRBD1 (5 bases). The CDR3 spans 16 residues. V lost 0 bases to trimming and J lost 3 bases, with 14 bases between them. The germline V gene encodes CDR1 ENHRY and CDR2 SYGVKD. The CDR3 nucleotides read TGTGCCATCAGTGAGTCGACCGGAGACAGATACTATGGCTACACCTTC. Protein sequence: CAISESTGDRYYGYTF.

About this clone itself: The junction departs from germline at one end; a sequencing error may be responsible. The chain links TRBV19 to TRBJ2-5, with D possibly being TRBD2 (7 bases). The CDR3 is 12 amino acids. Germline V gene data show CDR1 as LNHDA and CDR2 as SQIVND (reference sequence). The DNA of the CDR3 is TGTGCAAGTAGGGGGGGCCAAGAGACCCAGTACTTC. Its translation is CASRGGQETQYF.

This clone was recorded only once. The CDR3 spells CAWSGQGYGYTF. The CDR3 DNA follows: TGTGCCTGGAGTGGACAGGGGTATGGCTACACCTTC. V is TRBV30 and J is TRBJ1-2, with 8 bases aligning to TRBD1. V shed 1 base and J 5 bases; nucleotides not matched to a gene: 0. This CDR3 is built from 12 residues. Germline V gene lookup returns CDR1 GTSNPN and CDR2 SVGIG (reference sequence).

As DNA, the CDR3 is TGCAGCGTTGAGGACAGGGGGCGGATAGATACGCAGTATTTT. Encoded protein: CSVEDRGRIDTQYF. This chain links TRBV29-1 with TRBJ2-3; 11 bases line up with TRBD1. The CDR3 runs 14 residues. The V and J ends lost 3 bases and 5 bases, in that order; junction bases with no gene match: 4. Per germline, CDR1 SQVTM and CDR2 ANQGSEA.

The count of this clone is one. The chain uses TRBV11-3 and TRBJ1-1; D unresolved. CDR1 SGHNT and CDR2 YENEEA come from the germline V gene. The CDR3 has 13 amino acids. V lost 1 base, J lost 5 bases, and 8 bases lay in between. CDR3 sequence: CASSLVGGTEAFF. Here the CDR3 DNA reads TGTGCCAGCAGCTTAGTAGGCGGGACTGAAGCTTTCTTT.

The rearrangement uses TRBV10-1 and TRBJ2-2; D remains unclear. From germline, CDR1 is WNHNN and CDR2 SYGVQD (reference sequence). The CDR3 covers 16 residues. V was shortened by 2 bases and J by 2 bases, with 12 bases between the two germline ends. CDR3 bases: TGCGCCAGCAGTGAGAGAAGCCCTTATAACACCGGGGAGCTGTTTTTT. Translated: CASSERSPYNTGELFF.

The rearrangement joins TRBV24-1 to TRBJ2-1, with TRBD2 matching over 9 bases. The germline CDR1 and CDR2 sequences are KGHDR and SFDVKD. CDR3 length: 18 amino acids. V shed 4 bases, J shed 4 bases, and the junction held 13 bases outside the gene matches. The CDR3 loop is CATSDPTSGRGGYNEQFF. For the CDR3, the DNA is TGTGCCACCAGTGACCCGACCTCCGGGCGGGGGGGATACAATGAGCAGTTCTTC.

The CDR3 DNA reads as TGTGCCAGCAGTTTAACGTGGGGAGGAGAGACCCAGTACTTC. Amino acid sequence: CASSLTWGGETQYF. This chain joins TRBV27 and TRBJ2-5; TRBD2 is a possible D gene (6 bases). V was shortened by 2 bases and J by 4 bases, with 11 bases between the two germline ends. The CDR3 extends over 14 amino acids. Germline V lookup: CDR1 MNHEY, CDR2 SMNVEV (reference sequence).

A note on this clone: Other DNA sequences in the same sample also yield this CDR3. This chain connects TRBV19 to TRBJ2-5, with D uncertain. The germline CDR1 and CDR2 sequences are LNHDA and SQIVND (reference sequence). The CDR3 spans 11 residues. Trimming took off 3 bases at V and 5 bases at J, with 4 bases between the two ends. Here the CDR3 DNA reads TGTGCCAGTAGTATGAGGGAGACCCAGTACTTC. The encoded protein is CASSMRETQYF.

The CDR3 sequence: CATSEPPGTTLQETQYF. Written as DNA, the CDR3 is TGTGCCACCAGTGAGCCTCCCGGGACTACCCTCCAAGAGACCCAGTACTTC. The rearrangement links TRBV24-1 to TRBJ2-5, with 7 bases lining up with TRBD2. CDR3 length equals 17 residues. Germline CDR1 KGHDR, CDR2 SFDVKD. J gave up 1 base and V 4 bases, and 11 bases lay outside the gene matches.